Included here is one T cell receptor (beta chain) sequence, with context. This clonotype has only a few counts. Its antigen is currently not known. No per-base quality is available; no much larger clone lies one base away. These data come from a study of Graves' ophthalmopathy and Graves' hyperthyroidism (dated by TCRdb to between 2017 and 2018). Regarding the research as a whole: Peripheral blood was collected at initial diagnosis, before any treatment. The study used TCR beta repertoire signatures to distinguish Graves' ophthalmopathy from Graves' hyperthyroidism and to predict progression to ophthalmopathy. In total, 135 blood samples were TCR-sequenced: 40 to 45 ophthalmopathy, 75 hyperthyroidism and about 17 hyperthyroidism-to-ophthalmopathy patients. To explore V-J signatures that distinguish ophthalmopathy from hyperthyroidism, a discovery set of more than 90 patients was enrolled, made up of 40 to 45 with ophthalmopathy and some 60 with stable hyperthyroidism. For independent validation, a separate cohort was made up of 18 to 20 hyperthyroidism patients plus 17 patients who later progressed from hyperthyroidism to ophthalmopathy. In roughly 6 hyperthyroidism patients, T-cell repertoires of thyroid tissue and blood were compared. Following sample collection, hyperthyroidism patients were given methimazole at a starting dose of 30 mg daily, and ophthalmopathy patients were given high-dose intravenous methylprednisolone. Paper-wide results and their limitations: Most of the expanded thyroid clonotypes with a frequency above 0.001 were also detected in blood, and it was suggested that the thyroid immune response may be reflected by blood repertoires. No statistical method was used to set the sample size in advance, and the investigators knew which group each participant was assigned to. Ophthalmopathy was separated from stable hyperthyroidism by the 13-signature model with roughly 90% sensitivity and 81% to 83% specificity in cross-validation and with 80%/75% in the test set. In validation, the model predicted ophthalmopathy progression with about 71% sensitivity and around 72% specificity; more than ten predicted patients were CT-confirmed with GO in a median of approximately six months.

For repertoire sequencing, TCR beta CDR3 regions were amplified from RNA transcripts. A first-round RT-PCR used HTBI primers with the Qiagen OneStep RT-PCR kit, followed by a second-round multiplex PCR, size selection and purification. The libraries underwent paired-end sequencing with 100 bp reads on an Illumina HiSeq2000. The published analysis was carried out like this. SOAPnuke was used to process the reads, removing any read that contained adapters or uncalled bases, had a mean Phred below 15, or lacked an exact match to the constant primer or identifier. High-quality paired reads were merged with COPE v1.2.5. Each unique nucleotide sequence was treated as a clonotype, and MiTCR v1.1 was used to align the clonotypes to the IMGT TRB V, D and J references. Analysis was restricted to V-J combinations with a frequency above 0.0001, which covered roughly 99% of repertoires. For each V-J combination, a TCR clonal expansion and chaos score was defined as the ratio of F50 clonal expansion to chaos observed in the TCRdist matrix. Welch's t-statistics and random forest were used to reduce features to about a dozen V-J combinations, which were fed into a naive Bayes classifier. The Morisita-Horn index was used to measure how similar the thyroid and blood repertoires were. The public reads were reprocessed in TCRdb via fastp at Q25 and MiXCR, keeping in-frame beta chains. Here each entry gathers all rows of one CDR3 protein and keeps the most common genes and DNA. TCRdb, rather than the study authors, made the V and J calls. The sample table records some 250,000 distinct CDR3 sequences; around 50% of these occur just once. The ten largest make up approximately 44% of the sample.

The CDR3 contains 12 residues, cysteine and phenylalanine counted. The only DNA kept is the CDR3, 36 bases in frame from the first base. The germline ends are 7 bases apart after V is trimmed by 2 bases and J by 5 bases. Per the germline V gene (reference sequence), MNHNY is the CDR1 and SVGAGI is the CDR2. The ophthalmopathy patients had moderately to severely active disease, with a Clinical Activity Score of 3 or higher, a NOSPECS grade of 4 or higher, and a disease duration of less than 3 months. Anyone with other autoimmune diseases, uncontrolled infections, pregnancy or lactation was excluded from the study. Clinical symptoms, serum thyroxine, TRAb, thyroid ultrasound and orbital computed tomography were used for diagnosis. Using Ficoll-Paque density gradient centrifugation, PBMCs were isolated from 8.5 to 10 ml of fresh peripheral blood. Total RNA was extracted using Trizol reagent, and RNA quality was checked on an Agilent 2100 Bioanalyzer.

Recombination connected TRBV6-6 to TRBJ2-7, with no confidently assigned D gene. The specimen was peripheral blood. The clonotype originates from an adult man with Graves' ophthalmopathy. The nucleotides read TGTGCCAGCAGTTACGGAAGGGACGAGCAGTACTTC. Translated, this is CASSYGRDEQYF.